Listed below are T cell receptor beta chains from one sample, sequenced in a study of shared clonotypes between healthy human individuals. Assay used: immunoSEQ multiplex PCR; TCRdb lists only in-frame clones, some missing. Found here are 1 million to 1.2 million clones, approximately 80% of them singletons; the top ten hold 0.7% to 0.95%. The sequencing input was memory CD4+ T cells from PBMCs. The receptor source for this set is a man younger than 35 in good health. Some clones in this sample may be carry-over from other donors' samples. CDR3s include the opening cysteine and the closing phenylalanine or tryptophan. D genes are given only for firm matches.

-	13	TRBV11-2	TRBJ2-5	CASSLDREETQYF
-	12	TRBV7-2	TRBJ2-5	CASSAVRETQYF
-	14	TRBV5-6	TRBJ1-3	CASSLQGTGNTIYF
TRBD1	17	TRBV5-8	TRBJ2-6	CASSSRQGASGANVLTF
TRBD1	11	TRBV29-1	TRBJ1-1	CSADRGTEAFF
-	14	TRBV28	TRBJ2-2	CASRSFPGAGELFF
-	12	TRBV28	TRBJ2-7	CASSGGPLGQYF
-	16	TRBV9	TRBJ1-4	CASSVGGGTGDEKLFF
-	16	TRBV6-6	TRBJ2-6	CASRKGILSGANVLTF
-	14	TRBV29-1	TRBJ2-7	CSVEEGTTSYEQYF
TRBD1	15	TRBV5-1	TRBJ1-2	CASSLGQGSNYGYTF
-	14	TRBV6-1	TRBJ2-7	CASSQQGYGYEQYF
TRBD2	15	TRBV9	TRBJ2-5	CASSVATSGRETQYF
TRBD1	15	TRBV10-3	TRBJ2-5	CAIRPSGTGEETQYF
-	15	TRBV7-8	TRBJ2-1	CASSPYRVSYNEQFF
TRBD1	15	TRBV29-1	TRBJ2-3	CSVVPGTGTTDTQYF
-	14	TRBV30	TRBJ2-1	CAWSVRILYFEQFF
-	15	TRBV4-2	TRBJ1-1	CASSQESRAGTEAFF
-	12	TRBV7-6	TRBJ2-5	CASSFGGETQYF
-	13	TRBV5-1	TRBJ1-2	CASSWQTNYGYTF
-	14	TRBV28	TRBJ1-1	CASNWGGASPEAFF
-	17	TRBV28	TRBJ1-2	CASSYPTGVENWPGYTF
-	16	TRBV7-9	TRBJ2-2	CASSGRQRAGTGELFF
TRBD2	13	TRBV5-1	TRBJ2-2	CASSSGGTGELFF
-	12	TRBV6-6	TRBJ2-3	CATGQSTDTQYF
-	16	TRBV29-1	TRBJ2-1	CSVELDSFETYNEQFF
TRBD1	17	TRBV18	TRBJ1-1	CASSPIGQGGQFTEAFF
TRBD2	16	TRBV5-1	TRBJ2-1	CASSLEGSGAYNEQFF